This TCR beta chain was recovered during a study of breast tumors, draining lymph nodes, adjacent tissues (TCRdb year 2016). In terms of the full investigation: Breast cancer patients provided tumor, adjacent nontumor tissue and axillary lymph nodes, and the study compared the TCR beta repertoires across these three sources. In human breast cancer, the study set out to evaluate how tumor, surrounding tissue and draining lymph node repertoires relate to one another and whether T cells may move between these sites. Study-wide conclusions, independent of this receptor: The data were judged consistent with most tumor T cells deriving from the lymph node and then expanding within tumor tissue. The study presented the conclusion that tumor T cells originate in lymph nodes as consistent with a hypothesis, not as something directly demonstrated. Tumor and nontumor tissue repertoires were significantly more similar in luminal-like than in basal-like breast cancer. T-cell repertoire diversity in tumors was found to be lower than in lymph nodes but higher than in nontumor tissue, and preferential V and J gene usage was observed.

Deletion took 4 bases off V and 0 bases off J, with a span of 6 bases between the germline ends. Via the germline V gene, CDR1 is SNHLY and CDR2 FYNNEI. The CDR3 runs 13 residues from the cysteine to the phenylalanine. Only CDR3 DNA is held: 39 bases, read in frame from base 1. The lymph node samples were taken from the axillary draining lymph nodes of breast cancer patients. These reads were obtained on an Illumina HiSeq 2000. Multiplex PCR amplification was used to build the TCR beta chain libraries. The amplified TCR beta chain products were analyzed by high-throughput sequencing. TCRdb handled the public reads itself, with Q25 trimming in fastp and clone calling in MiXCR, and kept productive beta chains. A single entry per CDR3 protein holds the most common genes and DNA from its merged rows. The sample profile shows 120,000 to 150,000 distinct CDR3 sequences; 32% of them were found once. The ten biggest clones cover about 2.5% of the sample.

As regards this clonotype: No cognate antigen has been identified for it. A much more abundant neighbour one base away suggests this may be a read error.

Sequencing input: axillary lymph node tissue. The V and J genes are TRBV2 and TRBJ1-1, with the D gene not clear enough to name. The clonotype originates from a female donor with breast cancer. Some clones in this sample may be carry-over from other donors' samples. CDR3 protein: CASSAEVNTEAFF. Here is the DNA: TGTGCCAGCAGTGCAGAGGTGAACACTGAAGCTTTCTTT.